The rows below give T cell receptor beta chains drawn from one sample of a study of blood T cell repertoires in COVID-19. Only in-frame clones appear in the TCRdb table, and some are missing; sequencing was by immunoSEQ multiplex PCR. Here the sample spans about 210,000 clones, 80% to 90% being singletons. Source material: peripheral blood. These receptor sequences come from a man aged 50-59 years with active or convalescent COVID-19. Both conserved end residues are part of each CDR3. The D gene is left open where the match is weak. Rows may omit the clone size; those that give it use once, few, many or a size class.

V,J,D,size,CDR3,DNA
TRBV2,TRBJ2-7,TRBD1,NA,CASTTGESDYEQYF,TGTGCCAGCACTACAGGGGAAAGTGATTACGAGCAGTACTTC
TRBV7-2,TRBJ2-5,NA,NA,CASSPSRDVKTQYF,TGTGCCAGCAGCCCAAGCAGGGATGTGAAGACCCAGTACTTC
TRBV6-2/TRBV6-3,TRBJ2-5,NA,NA,CASSYGQQETQYF,TGTGCCAGCAGTTACGGACAGCAAGAGACCCAGTACTTC
TRBV28,TRBJ1-5,TRBD1,NA,CASSAQQGAGNQPQHF,TGTGCCAGCAGTGCTCAACAGGGGGCGGGCAATCAGCCCCAGCATTTT
TRBV5-5,TRBJ1-6,NA,NA,CASSLTDSSYNSPLHF,TGTGCCAGCAGCTTGACCGATAGCTCCTATAATTCACCCCTCCACTTT
TRBV3-1/TRBV3-2,TRBJ1-3,NA,NA,CASSQSGVDTIYF,TGTGCCAGCAGCCAATCAGGGGTGGACACCATATATTTT
TRBV7-9,TRBJ2-5,TRBD1,NA,CASNDRAEETQYF,TGTGCCAGCAACGACAGGGCGGAAGAGACCCAGTACTTC
TRBV27,TRBJ2-2,NA,many,CASSLRFSGTRSGELFF,TGTGCCAGCAGTCTACGATTCTCCGGGACACGATCCGGGGAGCTGTTTTTT
TRBV15,TRBJ1-3,NA,NA,CATSRDLTNSGNTIYF,TGTGCCACCAGCAGAGATCTAACTAATTCTGGAAACACCATATATTTT
TRBV18,TRBJ2-3,NA,NA,CASIDGFPLGRDTQYF,TGTGCCAGCATCGACGGATTCCCGCTCGGGAGAGATACGCAGTATTTT
TRBV19,TRBJ2-7,TRBD2,NA,CASSENLALAGVWEQYF,TGTGCCAGTAGTGAAAACCTGGCGCTAGCGGGAGTGTGGGAGCAGTACTTC
TRBV28,TRBJ2-7,TRBD1,NA,CASATGGYEQYF,TGTGCCAGTGCCACAGGGGGATACGAGCAGTACTTC
TRBV5-1,TRBJ1-1,NA,NA,CASSPAGRDTEAFF,TGCGCCAGCAGCCCGGCGGGCCGTGACACTGAAGCTTTCTTT
TRBV5-1,TRBJ1-3,NA,NA,CASSLSRSSGNTIYF,TGCGCCAGCAGCTTGAGCCGGTCCTCTGGAAACACCATATATTTT
TRBV3-1/TRBV3-2,TRBJ1-1,TRBD1,NA,CASSQLTGLSTEAFF,TGTGCCAGCAGCCAGTTGACAGGGCTGAGTACTGAAGCTTTCTTT
TRBV9,TRBJ2-3,NA,NA,CASSVGARTDTQYF,TGTGCCAGCAGCGTAGGGGCCCGCACAGATACGCAGTATTTT
TRBV7-2,TRBJ1-5,NA,NA,CASSFPVPGGNQPQHF,TGTGCCAGCAGCTTCCCCGTACCGGGAGGCAATCAGCCCCAGCATTTT
TRBV19,TRBJ1-1,NA,NA,CASSIQGRTRAEAFF,TGTGCCAGTAGTATTCAGGGTCGGACGCGCGCTGAAGCTTTCTTT
TRBV20-1,TRBJ1-5,NA,NA,CSASSWVGGMGTFDGQPQHF,TGCAGTGCTAGTTCGTGGGTGGGTGGTATGGGGACATTTGATGGGCAGCCCCAGCATTTT
TRBV4-1,TRBJ2-1,NA,NA,CASSQRGDSYNEQFF,TGCGCCAGCAGCCAAAGGGGTGACTCCTACAATGAGCAGTTCTTC
TRBV6-6,TRBJ1-3,NA,NA,CASSRGPSSGNTIYF,TGTGCCAGCAGCCGCGGGCCCAGCTCTGGAAACACCATATATTTT
TRBV7-6,TRBJ1-2,NA,NA,CVSSLAGEEDYGYTF,TGTGTCAGCAGCTTAGCAGGGGAAGAGGACTATGGCTACACCTTC